A single sample is the source of the 29 T cell receptor beta chains below, sequenced in a study of T-cell reconstitution after alpha-beta-depleted transplantation in children. Unique molecular identifiers tagged the TCRbeta library. One entry per CDR3 protein, called by TCRdb with MiXCR from the PCR reads. Of approximately 210,000 distinct CDR3 sequences detected, approximately 15% appear once; the ten largest clones hold approximately 40%. The source material was PBMCs, mostly from graft donor cells, sampled 360 days after TCRalphabeta/CD19-depleted stem cell transplant. These receptors came from a male patient aged 2-15 years who had a stem cell transplant for acute lymphoblastic leukemia, so the T cells may come from the graft donor.

A few counts support this clonotype. The chain employs TRBV5-1 and TRBJ1-2; D is perhaps TRBD1 (5 bases). The V end was cut by 5 bases, the J end by 0 bases, with 11 bases between. Germline V gives CDR1 SGHRS, CDR2 YFSETQ. The CDR3 has 14 amino acids. CDR3 residues: CASRSGQANYGYTF. In DNA, the CDR3 is TGCGCCAGCAGGTCGGGGCAAGCTAACTATGGCTACACCTTC.

The chain has TRBV15 and TRBJ1-5; 8 bases fit TRBD1. Germline CDR1 LNHNV, CDR2 YYDKDF (reference sequence). This CDR3 is 15 amino acids long. Unmatched junction bases numbered 3, after V lost 1 base and J lost 4 bases. DNA for the CDR3: TGTGCCACCAGCAGAGGACAGGGGTGGAATCAGCCCCAGCATTTT. It yields the protein CATSRGQGWNQPQHF. Supplemented by reference TRBV15 and TRBJ1-5, the full variable domain reads DAMVIQNPRYQVTQFGKPVTLSCSQTLNHNVMYWYQQKSSQAPKLLFHYYDKDFNNEADTPDNFQSRRPNTSFCFLDIRSPGLGDTAMYLCATSRGQGWNQPQHFGDGTRLSIL.

The V call is TRBV29-1, the J call TRBJ2-5; D uncertain. Germline V CDR1 and CDR2: SQVTM, ANQGSEA. Trimming removed 7 bases at V and 2 bases at J, with 11 bases between. The CDR3 contains 12 residues. The CDR3 protein is CSAGRLQETQYF. The CDR3 bases are TGCAGCGCCGGAAGACTTCAAGAGACCCAGTACTTC.

The J gene is TRBJ2-1, the V gene TRBV7-2; D uncertain. The CDR3 runs to 16 residues. V was cut by 7 bases and J by 2 bases, with 18 bases left in between. CDR1 and CDR2 from the germline V gene are SGHTA and FQGNSA. DNA of the CDR3: TGTGCCAGCACCAGAAAAGCAGATCGTACCTACAATGAGCAGTTCTTC. Amino acid sequence: CASTRKADRTYNEQFF.

This clonotype was recorded at least ten times. This chain uses TRBV20-1 with TRBJ1-5, with a possible D match to TRBD1 (5 bases). This CDR3 comprises 12 residues. Germline loops: CDR1 DFQATT, CDR2 SNEGSKA (reference sequence). Trimming pared 7 bases from V and 4 bases from J, leaving 11 bases between. The chain's CDR3 is CSVRGANQPQHF. The DNA for the CDR3 is TGCAGTGTAAGGGGCGCGAATCAGCCCCAGCATTTT.

The sample holds a few counts of this clonotype. The rearrangement uses TRBV29-1 and TRBJ2-1; possible D gene TRBD1, 6 bases. Between the trimmed V and J ends, which lost 5 bases and 9 bases, there was a span of 14 bases. The CDR3 sequence is 12 residues long. Looked up from germline, CDR1 is SQVTM and CDR2 is ANQGSEA. The CDR3 reads CSVLWGPSEQFF. CDR3 nucleotide sequence: TGCAGCGTTTTATGGGGGCCGAGTGAGCAGTTCTTC.

The chain couples TRBV10-3 to TRBJ2-3; TRBD2 aligns across 10 bases. The CDR3 spans 16 residues. Germline V gene lookup returns CDR1 ENHRY and CDR2 SYGVKD. The V gene end was trimmed by 5 bases and the J gene end by 1 base; junction bases not matched to a gene: 6. CDR3 sequence reads: CAISLAGDVGTDTQYF. The CDR3 DNA is TGTGCCATCAGTCTAGCGGGAGACGTGGGCACAGATACGCAGTATTTT.

V gene TRBV7-2 combines with J gene TRBJ2-1; 11 bases map to TRBD2. Germline CDR1 reads SGHTA; CDR2 reads FQGNSA. V lost 3 bases, J lost 8 bases, and 9 bases stayed unmatched. This CDR3 contains 16 residues. Written as DNA, the CDR3 is TGTGCCAGCAGCTTTGCTCGCCTAGCGGGGGGCGATGAGCAGTTCTTC. This codes for CASSFARLAGGDEQFF.

The gene calls are TRBV20-1 and TRBJ2-5; the D gene is possibly TRBD1 (5 bases). This CDR3 is built from 14 residues. The V end lost 6 bases, the J end lost 2 bases, and 16 bases lay between the germline ends. Germline V lookup: CDR1 DFQATT, CDR2 SNEGSKA (reference sequence). The CDR3 DNA follows: TGCAGTGCCCTGACAGCTGGCGGACAAGAGACCCAGTACTTC. Its protein is CSALTAGGQETQYF.

A few counts support this clonotype. This chain joins TRBV9 and TRBJ2-5; D might be TRBD1 or TRBD2, each matching 6 bases. Germline V gene lookup returns CDR1 SGDLS and CDR2 YYNGEE. The CDR3 extends over 16 amino acids. V dropped 0 bases and J dropped 2 bases, with 14 bases sitting between them. The CDR3 region has the DNA TGTGCCAGCAGCGTAGGAGCTGGGGGGCTTCAAGAGACCCAGTACTTC. This gives the protein CASSVGAGGLQETQYF.

This clonotype has a handful of counts. The CDR3 loop is CSAVLVGGATDTQYF. The CDR3 region has the DNA TGCAGTGCCGTACTAGTCGGGGGGGCCACAGATACGCAGTATTTT. V is TRBV20-1 and J is TRBJ2-3, with 8 bases identical to TRBD2. V shed 6 bases and J 2 bases; nucleotides not matched to a gene: 10. Looked up from germline, CDR1 is DFQATT and CDR2 is SNEGSKA (reference sequence). This CDR3 is built from 15 residues.

The rearrangement uses TRBV5-1 and TRBJ1-1; TRBD1 is a possible D gene (5 bases). CDR1 is SGHRS, CDR2 YFSETQ, per germline. The CDR3 loop spans 12 amino acids. V lost 3 bases, J lost 2 bases, and 5 bases lay in between. For the CDR3, the DNA is TGCGCCAGCAGCTGGGACAACACTGAAGCTTTCTTT. It yields the protein CASSWDNTEAFF. The full variable domain, in which reference TRBV5-1 and TRBJ1-1 provide the parts outside the CDR3, is KAGVTQTPRYLIKTRGQQVTLSCSPISGHRSVSWYQQTPGQGLQFLFEYFSETQRNKGNFPGRFSGRQFSNSRSEMNVSTLELGDSALYLCASSWDNTEAFFGQGTRLTVV.

CDR3 nucleotides: TGCAGCGTTGAAAGGGACGGGGCGAGCTCCTACGAGCAGTACTTC. Translating it yields CSVERDGASSYEQYF. The chain is built from TRBV29-1 and TRBJ2-7, with D perhaps TRBD1 or TRBD2 (5 bases each). Germline CDR1 is SQVTM and CDR2 is ANQGSEA. CDR3 length: 15 amino acids. V was cut by 2 bases and J by 0 bases, with 14 bases left in between.

The sample holds a few counts of this clonotype. This chain connects TRBV20-1 to TRBJ2-7; TRBD1 agrees at 9 bases. Germline loops: CDR1 DFQATT, CDR2 SNEGSKA (reference sequence). After removal of 0 bases from V and 2 bases from J, the junction contained 5 bases not matched to a gene. The CDR3 consists of 15 residues. Here the CDR3 reads CSARDDGDRAYEQYF. CDR3 coding DNA: TGCAGTGCTAGAGATGATGGGGACAGGGCCTACGAGCAGTACTTC.

This clonotype appeared once. The chain combines TRBV4-3 with TRBJ2-7; D perhaps matches TRBD2 (5 bases). Trimming stripped 3 bases from V and 4 bases from J, with 16 bases between. The germline CDR1 and CDR2 sequences are LGHNA and YSLEER. CDR3 length: 15 amino acids. The CDR3 reads CASSQSAAGVYEQYF. For the CDR3, the DNA is TGCGCCAGCAGCCAGTCCGCGGCCGGGGTATACGAGCAGTACTTC.

A few counts support this clonotype. V is TRBV12-3 or TRBV12-4 and J is TRBJ1-1; unclear D gene. Trimming cost V 3 bases and J 5 bases, with 13 bases left between them. The CDR3 contains 14 residues. The CDR3 loop is CASSFRRARTEAFF. In DNA form, the CDR3 reads TGTGCCAGCAGTTTCCGGCGCGCAAGGACTGAAGCTTTCTTT.

This chain uses TRBV4-1 with TRBJ1-1, with D unresolved. CDR3 length: 16 amino acids. Between the trimmed V and J ends, which lost 4 bases and 3 bases, there was a span of 18 bases. Germline CDR1 is MGHRA and CDR2 is YSYEKL. The CDR3 reads CASSLYRRGPYTEAFF. In DNA, the CDR3 is TGCGCCAGCAGCCTGTACAGACGTGGGCCCTACACTGAAGCTTTCTTT.

This clonotype was seen ten or more times. The chain joins TRBV20-1 to TRBJ2-1, with D possibly TRBD2 on 6 matching bases. CDR3 length equals 15 residues. V gave up 1 base and J gave up 5 bases, with 15 bases separating them. The germline V gene has CDR1 DFQATT and CDR2 SNEGSKA (reference sequence). CDR3 amino acids: CSARGTTRKNNEQFF. The DNA for the CDR3 is TGCAGTGCTAGAGGGACTACCAGGAAGAACAATGAGCAGTTCTTC.

The DNA of the CDR3 is TGTGCCAGCAGTTTAAGGGGGGTCGGTAGCAATCAGCCCCAGCATTTT. It codes for CASSLRGVGSNQPQHF. The chain recombines TRBV27 with TRBJ1-5, with D possibly TRBD1 on 6 matching bases. V lost 2 bases and J 0 bases, leaving 11 bases between the germline ends. The CDR3 covers 16 residues. The germline gives CDR1 MNHEY, CDR2 SMNVEV (reference sequence).

The V call is TRBV5-1, the J call TRBJ2-3; no definite D call. The CDR3 contains 16 residues. Trimming shortened V by 0 bases and J by 2 bases, and 13 bases separated the two germline ends. Germline V gives CDR1 SGHRS, CDR2 YFSETQ. The CDR3 reads CASSLAVTGVTDTQYF. The DNA of the CDR3 is TGCGCCAGCAGCTTGGCCGTGACTGGTGTCACAGATACGCAGTATTTT. The full variable domain, in which reference TRBV5-1 and TRBJ2-3 provide the parts outside the CDR3, is KAGVTQTPRYLIKTRGQQVTLSCSPISGHRSVSWYQQTPGQGLQFLFEYFSETQRNKGNFPGRFSGRQFSNSRSEMNVSTLELGDSALYLCASSLAVTGVTDTQYFGPGTRLTVL.

This chain connects TRBV6-4 to TRBJ2-4; TRBD1 matches at 10 bases. The germline V gene has CDR1 MRHNA and CDR2 SNTAGT. The CDR3 has 23 residues. V was clipped by 7 bases and J by 1 base; unmatched bases: 28. The CDR3 DNA reads as TGTGCCAGCACCCCCAAAGGTCGTAACTTGGGGGACAGGGGACGTGGGGCCAAAAACATTCAGTACTTC. Protein product: CASTPKGRNLGDRGRGAKNIQYF.

This clonotype was seen many times. The V call is TRBV20-1, the J call TRBJ2-1, with D unclear. The germline V gene has CDR1 DFQATT and CDR2 SNEGSKA (reference sequence). The CDR3 length is 15 residues. Trimming took off 6 bases at V and 6 bases at J, with 21 bases between the two ends. The CDR3 protein is CSAASGDRVLNEQFF. CDR3 sequence (DNA): TGCAGTGCGGCTTCAGGTGATCGAGTCCTCAATGAGCAGTTCTTC.

This clonotype has at least ten counts. The J gene is TRBJ2-7, the V gene TRBV7-8; D not certain. Germline V lookup: CDR1 SGHVS, CDR2 FQNEAQ. The ends were cut back, 1 base at V and 5 bases at J, with 6 bases in the middle. The CDR3 runs to 12 residues. The CDR3: CASSLEVNEQYF. In DNA, the CDR3 is TGTGCCAGCAGCTTAGAGGTGAACGAGCAGTACTTC.

This clonotype was observed a few times. V usage is TRBV6-9 and J usage is TRBJ2-5; D possibly corresponds to TRBD2 (5 bases). The CDR3 covers 17 residues. The ends were cut back, 1 base at V and 3 bases at J, with 18 bases in the middle. The germline CDR1 and CDR2 sequences are MNHGY and SVAAGI. Here the CDR3 reads CASSYWTREPLKETQYF. CDR3 in DNA: TGTGCCAGCAGTTATTGGACGAGGGAGCCCTTAAAAGAGACCCAGTACTTC.

This clonotype was seen a handful of times. V gene TRBV20-1 combines with J gene TRBJ1-2, with D possibly TRBD1 on 5 matching bases. The CDR3 is 11 residues long. Trimming shortened V by 4 bases and J by 6 bases, and 9 bases separated the two germline ends. CDR1 is DFQATT, CDR2 SNEGSKA, per germline (reference sequence). The CDR3 sequence: CSATGQNGYTF. The CDR3, as DNA: TGCAGTGCTACGGGGCAGAATGGCTACACCTTC.

This clonotype was observed a handful of times. V and J are TRBV5-1 and TRBJ2-1; 8 nucleotides line up with TRBD1. CDR3 length: 16 residues. CDR1 and CDR2 (germline): SGHRS, YFSETQ. With 4 bases clipped from V and 4 bases from J, the junction kept 10 bases outside the gene matches. The CDR3 coding sequence is TGCGCCAGCAGCCCCACAGGGGGACCTAAATACAATGAGCAGTTCTTC. Its protein is CASSPTGGPKYNEQFF.

The rearrangement links TRBV5-1 to TRBJ1-1; D unclear. Trimming removed 4 bases from V and 5 bases from J, with 12 bases in between. CDR3 size: 13 residues. Per germline, CDR1 SGHRS and CDR2 YFSETQ. CDR3 protein: CASSPSLDTEAFF. In nucleotides, the CDR3 is TGCGCCAGCAGCCCTTCGCTTGATACTGAAGCTTTCTTT.

This chain uses TRBV5-1 with TRBJ2-1, with D possibly matching TRBD2 (5 bases). The V end was cut by 4 bases, the J end by 6 bases, with 17 bases between. Germline CDR1 SGHRS, CDR2 YFSETQ. The CDR3 consists of 15 residues. CDR3 coding DNA: TGCGCCAGCAGCGGTGGTCTAGCTGGATTCAATGAGCAGTTCTTC. Translating gives CASSGGLAGFNEQFF.

The V call is TRBV18, the J call TRBJ2-7; 7 bases fit TRBD1. CDR3 length: 18 amino acids. J was trimmed by 2 bases and V by 2 bases; bases with no gene match: 15. Germline lookup yields CDR1 KGHSH and CDR2 LQKENI. CDR3 DNA: TGTGCCAGCTCACCAGGGCAAGACAGGGCGCTGGATACCTACGAGCAGTACTTC. Its protein product is CASSPGQDRALDTYEQYF. The complete variable domain, with remaining parts taken from reference TRBV18 and TRBJ2-7, reads NAGVMQNPRHLVRRRGQEARLRCSPMKGHSHVYWYRQLPEEGLKFMVYLQKENIIDESGMPKERFSAEFPKEGPSILRIQQVVRGDSAAYFCASSPGQDRALDTYEQYFGPGTRLTVT.